The 3 T cell receptor beta chains below come from one sample, sequenced in a study of T cell repertoires in cytomegalovirus infection. Via MiXCR, TCRdb re-called the reads, giving one row per CDR3 protein. The sample includes around 530,000 distinct CDR3 sequences, approximately 15% seen only once; the top ten take around 25%. The sequencing input was CD8+ T cells from PBMCs. The source is a human donor in good health (CMV status not recorded). Some clones in this sample may be carry-over from other donors' samples.

As regards this clonotype: A much larger clone differs by one base, so this may be a read error. The chain employs TRBV10-3 and TRBJ1-1; maybe TRBD1 (5 bases). This CDR3 comprises 15 residues. Germline CDR1 is ENHRY and CDR2 is SYGVKD. The CDR3 is CAISEGTGYFTEALF. For the CDR3, the DNA is TGTGCCATCAGTGAGGGGACCGGATATTTCACTGAAGCTTTATTT.

The chain joins TRBV2 to TRBJ2-1; 8 bases map to TRBD1. The V gene end was trimmed by 6 bases and the J gene end by 12 bases; junction bases not matched to a gene: 4. CDR3 length: 11 residues. Germline V gene data show CDR1 as SNHLY and CDR2 as FYNNEI. The CDR3 here is CASRDRVGQFF. The CDR3 DNA is TGTGCCAGCAGGGACAGGGTGGGGCAGTTCTTC.

This clonotype occurred many times. The CDR3 sequence is CASSHRGNYGYTF. The DNA for the CDR3 is TGTGCCAGCAGTCACAGGGGTAACTATGGCTACACCTTC. V and J are TRBV28 and TRBJ1-2; 7 nucleotides match TRBD1. Germline CDR1 is MDHEN and CDR2 is SYDVKM. Trimming removed 5 bases from V and 1 base from J; junction bases left unmatched: 1. The CDR3 loop spans 13 amino acids.